The 21 T cell receptor beta chains below all came from one sample that was sequenced in a study of T cells after yellow fever vaccination. Via MiXCR, TCRdb re-called the 5' RACE reads, giving one row per CDR3 protein. Altogether around 310,000 distinct CDR3 sequences are present, 3.5% to 4.5% being singletons, with the ten largest covering roughly a fifth. The sequences come from PBMCs, collected 15 days after the yellow fever booster vaccination. The receptors were sampled from a man between 18 and 29 years old who received the YFV17D yellow fever vaccine.

The sample holds many counts of this clonotype. J is TRBJ2-5 and V is TRBV12-3 or TRBV12-4; D gene unclear. The CDR3 runs to 13 residues. The V gene lost 4 bases and the J gene lost 2 bases, with 8 bases spanning the gap. The CDR3 spells CASSYRGQETQYF. In DNA form, the CDR3 reads TGTGCCAGCAGTTACAGAGGTCAAGAGACCCAGTACTTC.

This clonotype was seen more than once but under ten times. CDR3 sequence: CSARDPWGAPYNEQFF. Here the CDR3 DNA reads TGCAGTGCTAGAGATCCGTGGGGGGCCCCCTACAATGAGCAGTTCTTC. The chain is built from TRBV20-1 and TRBJ2-1, with D perhaps given as TRBD1 or TRBD2 (6 bases each). The length of the CDR3 is 16 residues. In germline, CDR1 is DFQATT, CDR2 SNEGSKA (reference sequence). The V gene lost 0 bases and the J gene lost 2 bases, with 14 bases spanning the gap.

This clonotype occurred a few times. The rearrangement uses TRBV7-2 and TRBJ1-5; 9 nucleotides align to TRBD1. The V gene end was trimmed by 2 bases and the J gene end by 4 bases; junction bases not matched to a gene: 3. The CDR3 loop spans 15 amino acids. CDR1 is SGHTA, CDR2 FQGNSA, per germline. For the CDR3, the DNA is TGTGCCAGCAGCTTAACAGGGGGCACAAATCAGCCCCAGCATTTT. It codes for CASSLTGGTNQPQHF.

This clonotype was picked up a small number of times. This chain connects TRBV7-9 to TRBJ1-2; D is unresolved. From germline, CDR1 is SEHNR and CDR2 FQNEAQ (reference sequence). V was pared by 0 bases and J by 5 bases, with 10 bases between. This CDR3 comprises 14 residues. The CDR3 region has the DNA TGTGCCAGCAGCTTAGCTCTCATAGAGTATGGCTACACCTTC. This sequence encodes CASSLALIEYGYTF.

This clonotype was picked up a small number of times. The chain carries TRBV7-2 and TRBJ1-5; possible D gene TRBD1, 5 bases. V dropped 0 bases and J dropped 5 bases, with 14 bases sitting between them. This CDR3 is 16 amino acids long. Germline CDR1 SGHTA, CDR2 FQGNSA. Here the CDR3 reads CASSLAPGTGYQPQHF. CDR3 bases: TGTGCCAGCAGCTTAGCGCCCGGCACAGGCTATCAGCCCCAGCATTTT.

The chain has TRBV9 and TRBJ1-6, with 9 bases that match TRBD1. V was clipped by 5 bases and J by 9 bases; unmatched bases: 9. This CDR3 contains 15 residues. CDR1 and CDR2 from the germline V gene are SGDLS and YYNGEE. The CDR3: CASSPRDRVISPLHF. The CDR3 coding sequence is TGTGCCAGCAGTCCCCGGGACAGGGTTATTTCACCCCTCCACTTT.

This chain joins TRBV19 and TRBJ2-1; 7 bases fit TRBD1. V lost 9 bases to trimming and J lost 6 bases; unmatched junction nucleotides: 5. CDR3 length equals 12 residues. Germline values: CDR1 LNHDA, CDR2 SQIVND (reference sequence). The CDR3 sequence: CASGDRVNEQFF. CDR3 bases: TGTGCCAGCGGGGACAGAGTCAATGAGCAGTTCTTC.

This clonotype was seen repeatedly, ten times or more. This rearrangement joins TRBV6-1 to TRBJ1-2, with D unclear. Trimming pared 2 bases from V and 5 bases from J, leaving 15 bases between. The CDR3 runs to 15 residues. Germline V gives CDR1 MNHNS, CDR2 SASEGT. The CDR3 DNA sequence: TGTGCCAGCAGTGAATTTGTTAGGCTAGGATATGGCTACACCTTC. Translated, it gives CASSEFVRLGYGYTF.

This clonotype was counted ten times or more. The chain recombines TRBV12-3 or TRBV12-4 with TRBJ2-3, with TRBD2 identical over 10 bases. Unmatched junction bases numbered 4, after V lost 2 bases and J lost 2 bases. This CDR3 contains 16 residues. CDR3 in DNA: TGTGCCAGCAGTTTATTACTAGCGGGGTACACAGATACGCAGTATTTT. Translating it yields CASSLLLAGYTDTQYF.

Ten or more counts support this clonotype. The rearrangement joins TRBV7-2 to TRBJ2-3; D not resolved. This CDR3 comprises 13 residues. CDR1 is SGHTA, CDR2 FQGNSA, per germline. The V and J ends lost 1 base and 6 bases respectively, with 8 bases between them. In DNA, the CDR3 is TGTGCCAGCAGCTTAGGGAACGGGGATACGCAGTATTTT. It codes for CASSLGNGDTQYF. The variable domain in full, with the rest retrieved from reference TRBV7-2 and TRBJ2-3, is GAGVSQSPSNKVTEKGKDVELRCDPISGHTALYWYRQSLGQGLEFLIYFQGNSAPDKSGLPSDRFSAERTGGSVSTLTIQRTQQEDSAVYLCASSLGNGDTQYFGPGTRLTVL.

This clonotype was observed many times. V usage is TRBV7-6 and J usage is TRBJ1-1; 10 nucleotides agree with TRBD1. The CDR3 loop spans 15 amino acids. V lost 5 bases and J lost 6; bases outside the gene matches: 9. CDR1 SGHVS and CDR2 FNYEAQ come from the germline V gene. The CDR3 reads CASSPGQGLAAEAFF. The CDR3 DNA reads TGTGCCAGCAGCCCGGGACAGGGGTTGGCGGCTGAAGCTTTCTTT. The whole variable domain, remainder taken from reference TRBV7-6 and TRBJ1-1, is GAGVSQSPRYKVTKRGQDVALRCDPISGHVSLYWYRQALGQGPEFLTYFNYEAQQDKSGLPNDRFSAERPEGSISTLTIQRTEQRDSAMYRCASSPGQGLAAEAFFGQGTRLTVV.

CDR3 protein: CSARDRASYEQYF. In DNA, the CDR3 is TGCAGTGCTAGAGACAGGGCTTCCTACGAGCAGTACTTC. The rearrangement uses TRBV20-1 and TRBJ2-7, with D maybe TRBD1 (5 bases). In germline, CDR1 is DFQATT, CDR2 SNEGSKA (reference sequence). Trimming stripped 0 bases from V and 1 base from J, with 7 bases between. The CDR3 is 13 amino acids.

This clonotype showed up many times. The V call is TRBV7-9, the J call TRBJ2-7; D call uncertain. This CDR3 is built from 12 residues. CDR1 is SEHNR and CDR2 is FQNEAQ in the germline V gene (reference sequence). V was trimmed by 7 bases and J by 6 bases, leaving 13 bases between them. The DNA for the CDR3 is TGTGCCAGCACCAAGGCCCCCGGCGAGCAGTACTTC. It specifies CASTKAPGEQYF.

This clonotype appeared many times. The V call is TRBV5-1, the J call TRBJ2-7; D is ambiguous. Trimming removed 2 bases from V and 3 bases from J, with 6 bases in between. From germline, CDR1 is SGHRS and CDR2 YFSETQ. The CDR3 sequence is 12 residues long. CDR3 sequence reads: CASSFKGYEQYF. CDR3 bases: TGCGCCAGCAGCTTTAAGGGCTACGAGCAGTACTTC.

This clonotype was counted many times. The chain employs TRBV5-1 and TRBJ1-2, with D possibly being TRBD1 (6 bases). Trimming shortened V by 4 bases and J by 0 bases, and 13 bases separated the two germline ends. The CDR3 runs to 15 residues. CDR1 is SGHRS and CDR2 is YFSETQ in the germline V gene. CDR3: CASSIQGQANYGYTF. DNA for the CDR3: TGCGCCAGCAGCATCCAGGGACAAGCTAACTATGGCTACACCTTC.

The sample holds many counts of this clonotype. The rearrangement uses TRBV7-2 and TRBJ2-5, with a tentative D call TRBD1 (5 bases). The V and J ends lost 6 bases and 6 bases respectively, with 20 bases between them. CDR3 length: 15 amino acids. Looked up from germline, CDR1 is SGHTA and CDR2 is FQGNSA. Here the CDR3 reads CASSPLWGSAKTQYF. The CDR3 nucleotides are TGTGCCAGCAGTCCTCTCTGGGGCAGCGCGAAGACCCAGTACTTC.

In this sample, this clonotype turned up many times. J is TRBJ2-2 and V is TRBV12-3 or TRBV12-4; 7 bases match TRBD2. The CDR3 length is 15 residues. V lost 6 bases, J lost 6 bases, and 10 bases stayed unmatched. The CDR3 nucleotides read TGTGCCAGCAGAGACCCCCGGGGGGTTTCCGGGGAGCTGTTTTTT. Residues: CASRDPRGVSGELFF.

The chain combines TRBV5-1 with TRBJ2-7; no firm D call. The CDR3 totals 13 residues. Germline V CDR1 and CDR2: SGHRS, YFSETQ. Trimming left V 2 bases short and J 3 bases short, with 9 bases between. DNA for the CDR3: TGCGCCAGCAGCTTTTCGGCAGGCTACGAGCAGTACGTC. It yields the protein CASSFSAGYEQYV.

V usage is TRBV28 and J usage is TRBJ2-2; D is unresolved. Trimming took 5 bases from V and 6 from J, leaving 10 bases between them. There are 13 residues in the CDR3. The germline V gene has CDR1 MDHEN and CDR2 SYDVKM. In DNA, the CDR3 is TGTGCCAGCAGTCTGGCAGCCCCCGGGGAGCTGTTTTTT. Translation: CASSLAAPGELFF.

This clonotype was detected many times. The chain links TRBV7-9 to TRBJ1-6; possibly TRBD1 for D (6 bases). Trimming left V 5 bases short and J 8 bases short, with 13 bases between. The CDR3 is made up of 14 amino acids. Per germline, CDR1 SEHNR and CDR2 FQNEAQ (reference sequence). The CDR3 loop is CASSRGGQYSPLHF. The CDR3 bases are TGTGCCAGCAGCCGCGGGGGGCAATATTCACCCCTCCACTTT. The full variable domain, with the rest looked up from reference TRBV7-9 and TRBJ1-6, is DTGVSQNPRHKITKRGQNVTFRCDPISEHNRLYWYRQTLGQGPEFLTYFQNEAQLEKSRLLSDRFSAERPKGSFSTLEIQRTEQGDSAMYLCASSRGGQYSPLHFGNGTRLTVT.

The V and J genes are TRBV20-1 and TRBJ2-2, with TRBD2 matching over 9 bases. The V gene's germline CDR1 is DFQATT and CDR2 SNEGSKA (reference sequence). With V trimmed by 6 bases and J by 0 bases, 14 bases remained unmatched. The length of the CDR3 is 18 residues. The CDR3 bases are TGCAGTGCCCTTGATCTAGCGGGGATAACCGCGAACACCGGGGAGCTGTTTTTT. It encodes CSALDLAGITANTGELFF.